This T cell receptor (beta chain) is from a study of blood T cells in healthy people across ages. Study details: Capture via template switching afforded approximately one barcoded beta molecule per two T cells. Study-wide points: Diversity was estimated from one million T cells, and these estimates were considered underestimates.

Germline V gene sequence: CDR1 SGHTA, CDR2 FQGNSA. The V gene end was trimmed by 8 bases and the J gene end by 2 bases; junction bases not matched to a gene: 5. CDR3 length: 13 residues. PCR was performed a second time for about 6 to 12 cycles using a sample-barcoded 5' primer and a J-beta primer mix. From the 5' RACE reads, TCRdb called clonotypes with MiXCR, one entry per CDR3 protein. The data hold about a million distinct CDR3 sequences, with approximately 38% observed a single time. A remark on this clonotype: Its target is not known.

The J gene is TRBJ1-2, the V gene TRBV7-2; 7 positions match TRBD1. The receptor was isolated from a man aged 18 to 35 in good health. Sequencing was carried out using blood. The CDR3 nucleotides are TGTGCCAGCCAGCGACAGGGAAACTATGGCTACACCTTC. It translates to CASQRQGNYGYTF.